One T cell receptor beta chain is described in this entry. The V gene end was trimmed by 5 bases and the J gene end by 5 bases; junction bases not matched to a gene: 9. CDR3 length: 15 residues. In germline, CDR1 is PRHDT, CDR2 FYEKMQ (reference sequence). This entry comes from a study of blood T cell repertoires in COVID-19. Overall study context: Some COVID-19 samples were acute and others convalescent; all came from the United States, Italy and Spain. From T cells, B-cell-depleted T cells, or PBMCs came the material, which was cDNA or gDNA.

As handled by the study authors: Amplifying reference gene primers gave estimates of nucleated cell counts. Assay used: immunoSEQ multiplex PCR; TCRdb lists only in-frame clones, some missing. The V and J calls and clone size were taken over from that table, and D and trimming were inferred from the DNA. The data show 110,000 to 150,000 clones, 88% seen once. The source of this sequence is a man between 65 and 85 years old with acute or convalescent COVID-19. Sequenced input: peripheral blood. The rearrangement joins TRBV13 to TRBJ1-3; 7 nucleotides align to TRBD1. DNA for the CDR3: TGTGCCAGCAGCCCCTCTAAGGGGGCTAGAAACACCATATATTTT. Its protein is CASSPSKGARNTIYF.